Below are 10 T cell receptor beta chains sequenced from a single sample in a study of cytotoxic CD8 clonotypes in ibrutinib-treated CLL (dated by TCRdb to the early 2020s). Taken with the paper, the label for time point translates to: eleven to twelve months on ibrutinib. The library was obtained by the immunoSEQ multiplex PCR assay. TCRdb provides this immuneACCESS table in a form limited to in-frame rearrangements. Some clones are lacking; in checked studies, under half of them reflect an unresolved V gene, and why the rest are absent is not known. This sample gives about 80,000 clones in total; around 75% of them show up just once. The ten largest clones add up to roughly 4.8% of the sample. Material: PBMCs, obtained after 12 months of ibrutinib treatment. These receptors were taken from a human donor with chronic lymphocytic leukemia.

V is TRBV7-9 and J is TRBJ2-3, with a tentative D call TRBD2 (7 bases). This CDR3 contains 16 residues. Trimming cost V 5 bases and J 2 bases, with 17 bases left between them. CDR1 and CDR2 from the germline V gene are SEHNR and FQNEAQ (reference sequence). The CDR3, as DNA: TGTGCCAGCAGCCCCGGGGGGCGGGGGTTCACAGATACGCAGTATTTT. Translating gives CASSPGGRGFTDTQYF.

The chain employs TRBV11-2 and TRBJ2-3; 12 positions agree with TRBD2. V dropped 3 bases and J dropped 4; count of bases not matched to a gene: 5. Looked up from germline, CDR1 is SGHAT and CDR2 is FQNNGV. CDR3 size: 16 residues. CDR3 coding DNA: TGTGCCAGCAGCTTGAGCCTAGCGGGAGGGTCAGATACGCAGTATTTT. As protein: CASSLSLAGGSDTQYF.

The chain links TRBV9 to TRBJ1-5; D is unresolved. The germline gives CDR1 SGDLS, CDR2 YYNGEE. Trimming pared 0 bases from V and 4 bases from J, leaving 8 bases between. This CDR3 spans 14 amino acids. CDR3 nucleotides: TGTGCCAGCAGCGTAGGGTGGGGTAATCAGCCCCAGCATTTT. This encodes CASSVGWGNQPQHF.

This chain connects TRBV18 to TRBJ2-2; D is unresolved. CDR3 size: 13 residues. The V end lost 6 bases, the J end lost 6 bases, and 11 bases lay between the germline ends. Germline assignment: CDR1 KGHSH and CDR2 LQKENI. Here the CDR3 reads CASSPRSAGELFF. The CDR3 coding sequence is TGTGCCAGCTCCCCGCGATCGGCCGGGGAGCTGTTTTTT.

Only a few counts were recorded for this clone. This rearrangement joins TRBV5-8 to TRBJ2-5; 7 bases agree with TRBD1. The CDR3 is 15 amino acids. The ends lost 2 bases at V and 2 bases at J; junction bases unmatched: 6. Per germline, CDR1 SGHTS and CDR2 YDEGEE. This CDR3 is CASSLGGQSQETQYF. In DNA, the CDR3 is TGTGCCAGCAGCTTAGGGGGACAGAGTCAAGAGACCCAGTACTTC.

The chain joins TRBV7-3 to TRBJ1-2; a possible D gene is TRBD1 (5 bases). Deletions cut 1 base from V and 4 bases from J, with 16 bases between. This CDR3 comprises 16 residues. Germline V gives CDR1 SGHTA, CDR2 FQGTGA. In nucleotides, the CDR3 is TGTGCCAGCAGCTTAAGAGGAACAGGAGATTCCTATGGCTACACCTTC. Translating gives CASSLRGTGDSYGYTF.

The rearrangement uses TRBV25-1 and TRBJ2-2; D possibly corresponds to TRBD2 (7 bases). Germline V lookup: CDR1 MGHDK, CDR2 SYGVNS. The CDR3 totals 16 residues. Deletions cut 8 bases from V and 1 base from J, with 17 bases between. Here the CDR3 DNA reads TGTGCCAGCGAAACCGGGGGGCAGGGGAACACCGGGGAGCTGTTTTTT. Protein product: CASETGGQGNTGELFF. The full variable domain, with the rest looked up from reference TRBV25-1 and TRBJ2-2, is EADIYQTPRYLVIGTGKKITLECSQTMGHDKMYWYQQDPGMELHLIHYSYGVNSTEKGDLSSESTVSRIRTEHFPLTLESARPSHTSQYLCASETGGQGNTGELFFGEGSRLTVL.

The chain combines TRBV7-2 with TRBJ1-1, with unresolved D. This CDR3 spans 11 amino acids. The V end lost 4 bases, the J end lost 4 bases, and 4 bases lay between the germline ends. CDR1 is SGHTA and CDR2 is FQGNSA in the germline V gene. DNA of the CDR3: TGTGCCAGCAGCTACGGCACTGAAGCTTTCTTT. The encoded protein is CASSYGTEAFF.

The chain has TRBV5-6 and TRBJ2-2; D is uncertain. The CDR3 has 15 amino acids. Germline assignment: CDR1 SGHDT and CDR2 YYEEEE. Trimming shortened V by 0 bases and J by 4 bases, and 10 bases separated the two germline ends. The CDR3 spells CASSLVFWGTGELFF. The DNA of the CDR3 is TGTGCCAGCAGCTTGGTGTTTTGGGGCACCGGGGAGCTGTTTTTT. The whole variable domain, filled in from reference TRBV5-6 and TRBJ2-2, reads DAGVTQSPTHLIKTRGQQVTLRCSPKSGHDTVSWYQQALGQGPQFIFQYYEEEERQRGNFPDRFSGHQFPNYSSELNVNALLLGDSALYLCASSLVFWGTGELFFGEGSRLTVL.

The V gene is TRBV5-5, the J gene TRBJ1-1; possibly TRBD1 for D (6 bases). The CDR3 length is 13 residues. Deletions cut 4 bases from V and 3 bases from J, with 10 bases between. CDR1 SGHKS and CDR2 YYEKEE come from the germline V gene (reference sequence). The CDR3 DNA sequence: TGTGCCAGCAGCGGTCCAGGGGACACTGAAGCTTTCTTT. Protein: CASSGPGDTEAFF. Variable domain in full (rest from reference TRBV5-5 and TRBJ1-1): DAGVTQSPTHLIKTRGQQVTLRCSPISGHKSVSWYQQVLGQGPQFIFQYYEKEERGRGNFPDRFSARQFPNYSSELNVNALLLGDSALYLCASSGPGDTEAFFGQGTRLTVV.